This TCR beta chain emerged from a study of Ad26.COV2.S vaccination and SARS-CoV-2 variants. Treatment indicated: some 20 received Ad26.COV2.S at low or high dose, single or two shots; about five received placebo; per-sample allocation not given. Sample collection was performed on day 63 after the first vaccine or placebo injection. SARS-CoV-2 spike from the Wuhan strain was encoded by the vaccine, an Ad26 vector. The CDR3 is 14 residues long. Losses at the gene ends were 4 bases for V and 8 bases for J; bases not matched to a gene: 6. Germline CDR1 SGHKS, CDR2 YYEKEE (reference sequence). The repertoire was sequenced with immunoSEQ multiplex PCR; TCRdb's copy has only in-frame clones and lacks some. The sample holds 400,000 to 450,000 clones; 75% to 95% are singletons and the top ten take 10% to 15%.

The V and J genes are TRBV5-5 and TRBJ2-2; 9 bases are a match to TRBD1. The sequences come from peripheral blood, collected in a trial of Ad26.COV2.S vaccine versus placebo. This TCR was sampled from a person aged 18-65 years who received the Ad26.COV2.S COVID-19 vaccine or a placebo. The CDR3 reads CASSTQGAGGELFF. CDR3 nucleotides: TGTGCCAGCAGCACACAGGGGGCGGGAGGGGAGCTGTTTTTT.